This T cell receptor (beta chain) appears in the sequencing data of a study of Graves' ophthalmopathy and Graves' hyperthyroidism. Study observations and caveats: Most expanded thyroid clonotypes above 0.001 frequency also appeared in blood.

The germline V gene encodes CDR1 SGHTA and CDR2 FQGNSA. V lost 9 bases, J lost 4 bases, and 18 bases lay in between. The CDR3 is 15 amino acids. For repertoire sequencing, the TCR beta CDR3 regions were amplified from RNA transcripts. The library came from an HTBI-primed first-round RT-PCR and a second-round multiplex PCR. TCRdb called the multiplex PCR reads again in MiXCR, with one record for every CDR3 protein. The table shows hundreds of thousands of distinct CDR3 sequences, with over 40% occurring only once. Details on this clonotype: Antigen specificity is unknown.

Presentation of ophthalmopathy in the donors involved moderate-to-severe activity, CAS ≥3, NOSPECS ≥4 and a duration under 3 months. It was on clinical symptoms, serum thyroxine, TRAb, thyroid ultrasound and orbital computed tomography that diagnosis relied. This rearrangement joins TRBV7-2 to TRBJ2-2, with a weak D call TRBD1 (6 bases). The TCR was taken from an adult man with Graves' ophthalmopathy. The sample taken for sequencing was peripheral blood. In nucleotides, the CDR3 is TGTGCCAGTACGGCGCGACAGGCCAGCACCGGGGAGCTGTTTTTT. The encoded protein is CASTARQASTGELFF.